Described below is a single T cell receptor (beta chain) sequence and its context. This specimen comes from a study of shared clonotypes between healthy human individuals. The CDR3 is 13 residues long. The germline CDR1 and CDR2 sequences are MNHEY and SVGAGI. V was cut by 8 bases and J by 5 bases, with 15 bases left in between. Genomic DNA of each subset was evenly split across several immunoSEQ plates. Method: immunoSEQ multiplex PCR; TCRdb's copy keeps in-frame clones and lacks some. The data hold 2 million to 2.5 million clones, with over 90% observed a single time. This clonotype was obtained from a man aged 18 to 35 in good health. Some clones in this sample may be carry-over from other donors' samples. Sequencing was performed on naive CD4+ T cells from PBMCs. Regarding subset: CD45RA+ positively selected. The chain joins TRBV6-5 to TRBJ1-1; TRBD1 might be the D (6 bases). CDR3 in amino acids: CASVEGGRTEAFF. The CDR3 region has the DNA TGTGCCAGCGTCGAGGGGGGACGGACTGAAGCTTTCTTT.